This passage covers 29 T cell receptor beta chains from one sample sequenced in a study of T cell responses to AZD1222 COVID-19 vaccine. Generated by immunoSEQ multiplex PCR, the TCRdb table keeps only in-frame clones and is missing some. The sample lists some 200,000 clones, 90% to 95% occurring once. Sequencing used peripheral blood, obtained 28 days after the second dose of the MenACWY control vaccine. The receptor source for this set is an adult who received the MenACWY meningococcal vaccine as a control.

The CDR3 coding sequence is TGCAGCGTTGACGCGGGGGCTTCGGACGAGCAGTACTTC. This codes for CSVDAGASDEQYF. The V call is TRBV29-1, the J call TRBJ2-7, with D tentatively TRBD2 (7 bases). Germline V gene data show CDR1 as SQVTM and CDR2 as ANQGSEA. The CDR3 consists of 13 residues. V was pared by 3 bases and J by 5 bases, with 14 bases between.

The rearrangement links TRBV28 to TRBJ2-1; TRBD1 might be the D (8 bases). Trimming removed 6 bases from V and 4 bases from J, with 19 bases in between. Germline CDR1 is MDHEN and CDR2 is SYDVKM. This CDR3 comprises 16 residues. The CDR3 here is CASRPSTGEGYNEQFF. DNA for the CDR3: TGTGCCAGCAGGCCCTCGACAGGGGAGGGTTACAATGAGCAGTTCTTC.

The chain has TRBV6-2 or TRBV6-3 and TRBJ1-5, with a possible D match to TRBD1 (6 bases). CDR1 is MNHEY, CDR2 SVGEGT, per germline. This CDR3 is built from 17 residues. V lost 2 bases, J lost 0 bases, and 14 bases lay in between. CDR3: CASSYIRGEYSNQPQHF. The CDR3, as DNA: TGTGCCAGCAGTTACATCAGGGGAGAATATAGCAATCAGCCCCAGCATTTT.

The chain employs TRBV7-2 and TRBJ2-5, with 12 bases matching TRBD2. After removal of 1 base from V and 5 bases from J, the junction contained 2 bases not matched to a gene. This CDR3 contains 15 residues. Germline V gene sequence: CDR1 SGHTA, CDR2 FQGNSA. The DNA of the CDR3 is TGTGCCAGCAGCTTAGTGACTAGCGGGGGTGAGACCCAGTACTTC. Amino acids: CASSLVTSGGETQYF.

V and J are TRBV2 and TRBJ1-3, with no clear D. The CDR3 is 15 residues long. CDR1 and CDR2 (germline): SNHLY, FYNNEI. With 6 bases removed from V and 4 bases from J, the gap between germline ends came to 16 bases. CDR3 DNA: TGTGCCAGCAGCGAGCGGGTGCCCTTCGGAAACACCATATATTTT. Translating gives CASSERVPFGNTIYF.

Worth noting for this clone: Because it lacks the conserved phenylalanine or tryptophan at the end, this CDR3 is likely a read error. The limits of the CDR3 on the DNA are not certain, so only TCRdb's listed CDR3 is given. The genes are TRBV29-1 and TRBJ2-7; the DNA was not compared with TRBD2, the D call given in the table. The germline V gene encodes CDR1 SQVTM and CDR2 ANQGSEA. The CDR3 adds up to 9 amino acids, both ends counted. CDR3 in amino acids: CSVGASGRE.

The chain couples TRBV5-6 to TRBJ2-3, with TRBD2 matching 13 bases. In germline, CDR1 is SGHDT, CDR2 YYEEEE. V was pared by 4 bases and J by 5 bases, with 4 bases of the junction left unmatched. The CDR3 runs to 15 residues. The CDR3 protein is CASSGGLAGLDTQYF. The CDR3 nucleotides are TGTGCCAGCAGCGGGGGACTAGCGGGACTAGATACGCAGTATTTT.

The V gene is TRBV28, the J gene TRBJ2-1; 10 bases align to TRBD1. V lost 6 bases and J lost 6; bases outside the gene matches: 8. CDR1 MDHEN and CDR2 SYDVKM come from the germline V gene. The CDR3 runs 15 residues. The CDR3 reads CASRPGQGSLNEQFF. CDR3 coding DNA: TGTGCCAGCAGACCGGGACAGGGGAGCCTCAATGAGCAGTTCTTC.

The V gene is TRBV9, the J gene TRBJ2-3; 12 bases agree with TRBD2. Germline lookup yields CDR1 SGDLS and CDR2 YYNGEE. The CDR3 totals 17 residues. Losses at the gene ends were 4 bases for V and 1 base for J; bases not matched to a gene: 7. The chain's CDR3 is CASSFGLAGSGTDTQYF. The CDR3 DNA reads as TGTGCCAGCAGCTTCGGACTAGCGGGAAGCGGCACAGATACGCAGTATTTT.

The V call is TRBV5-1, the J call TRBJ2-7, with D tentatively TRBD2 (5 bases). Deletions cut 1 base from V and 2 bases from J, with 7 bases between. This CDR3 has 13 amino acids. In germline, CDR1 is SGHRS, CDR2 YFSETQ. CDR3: CASSLRTPYEQYF. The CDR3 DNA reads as TGCGCCAGCAGCTTGAGGACTCCCTACGAGCAGTACTTC.

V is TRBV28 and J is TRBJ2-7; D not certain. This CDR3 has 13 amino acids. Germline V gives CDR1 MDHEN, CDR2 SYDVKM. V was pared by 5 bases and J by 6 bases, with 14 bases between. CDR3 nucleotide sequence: TGTGCCAGCAGTGCTAGTCCGGGCTCCGAGCAGTACTTC. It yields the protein CASSASPGSEQYF. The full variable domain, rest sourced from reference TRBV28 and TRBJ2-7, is DVKVTQSSRYLVKRTGEKVFLECVQDMDHENMFWYRQDPGLGLRLIYFSYDVKMKEKGDIPEGYSVSREKKERFSLILESASTNQTSMYLCASSASPGSEQYFGPGTRLTVT.

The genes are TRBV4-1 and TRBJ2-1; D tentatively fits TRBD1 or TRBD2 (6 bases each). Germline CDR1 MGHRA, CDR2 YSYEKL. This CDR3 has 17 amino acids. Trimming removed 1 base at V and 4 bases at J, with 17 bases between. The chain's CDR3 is CASSQAHGGLRYNEQFF. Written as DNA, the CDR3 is TGCGCCAGCAGCCAAGCCCACGGGGGCCTCAGATACAATGAGCAGTTCTTC.

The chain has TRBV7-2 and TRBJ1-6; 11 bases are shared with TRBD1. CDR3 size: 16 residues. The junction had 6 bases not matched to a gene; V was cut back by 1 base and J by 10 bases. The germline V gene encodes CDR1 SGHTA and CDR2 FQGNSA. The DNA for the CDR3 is TGTGCCAGCAGCTTAGGATTGGGACAGGGGGGATCACCCCTCCACTTT. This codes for CASSLGLGQGGSPLHF.

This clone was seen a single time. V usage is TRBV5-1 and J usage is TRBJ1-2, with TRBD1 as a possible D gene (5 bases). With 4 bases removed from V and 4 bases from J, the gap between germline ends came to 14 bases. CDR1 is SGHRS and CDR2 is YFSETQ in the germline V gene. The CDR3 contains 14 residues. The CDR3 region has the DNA TGCGCCAGCAGCGATGGACACTCCCTCTATGGCTACACCTTC. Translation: CASSDGHSLYGYTF. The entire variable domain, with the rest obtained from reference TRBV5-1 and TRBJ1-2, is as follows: KAGVTQTPRYLIKTRGQQVTLSCSPISGHRSVSWYQQTPGQGLQFLFEYFSETQRNKGNFPGRFSGRQFSNSRSEMNVSTLELGDSALYLCASSDGHSLYGYTFGSGTRLTVV.

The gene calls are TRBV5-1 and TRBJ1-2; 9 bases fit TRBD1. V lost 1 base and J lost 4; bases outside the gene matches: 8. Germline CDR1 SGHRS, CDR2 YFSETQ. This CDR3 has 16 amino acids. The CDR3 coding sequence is TGCGCCAGCAGCTTGTCCACAGGGGGCGGGAGCTATGGCTACACCTTC. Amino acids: CASSLSTGGGSYGYTF.

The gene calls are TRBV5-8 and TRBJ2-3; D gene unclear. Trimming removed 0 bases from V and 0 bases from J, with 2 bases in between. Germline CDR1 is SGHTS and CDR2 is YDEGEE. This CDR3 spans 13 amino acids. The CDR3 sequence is CASSLESTDTQYF. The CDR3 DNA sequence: TGTGCCAGCAGCTTGGAGAGCACAGATACGCAGTATTTT.

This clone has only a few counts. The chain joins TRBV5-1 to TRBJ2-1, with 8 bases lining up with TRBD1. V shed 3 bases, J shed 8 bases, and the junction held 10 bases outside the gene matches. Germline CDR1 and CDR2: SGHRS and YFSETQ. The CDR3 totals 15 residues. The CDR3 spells CASSSGTGGFDEQFF. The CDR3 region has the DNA TGCGCCAGCAGCTCCGGGACAGGCGGATTTGATGAGCAGTTCTTC. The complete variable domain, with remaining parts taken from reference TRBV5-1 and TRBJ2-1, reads KAGVTQTPRYLIKTRGQQVTLSCSPISGHRSVSWYQQTPGQGLQFLFEYFSETQRNKGNFPGRFSGRQFSNSRSEMNVSTLELGDSALYLCASSSGTGGFDEQFFGPGTRLTVL.

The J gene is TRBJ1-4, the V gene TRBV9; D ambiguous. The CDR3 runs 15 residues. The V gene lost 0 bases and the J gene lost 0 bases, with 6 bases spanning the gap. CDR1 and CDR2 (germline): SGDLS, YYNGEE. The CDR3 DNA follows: TGTGCCAGCAGCGTAGGGGTTTCAACTAATGAAAAACTGTTTTTT. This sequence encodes CASSVGVSTNEKLFF.

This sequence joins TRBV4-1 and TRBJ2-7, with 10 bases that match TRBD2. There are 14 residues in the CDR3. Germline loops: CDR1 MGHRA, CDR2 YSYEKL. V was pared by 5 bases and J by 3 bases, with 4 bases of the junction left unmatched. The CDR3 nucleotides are TGCGCCAGCAGCAGGCTAGCGGGGGACTACGAGCAGTACTTC. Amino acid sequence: CASSRLAGDYEQYF.

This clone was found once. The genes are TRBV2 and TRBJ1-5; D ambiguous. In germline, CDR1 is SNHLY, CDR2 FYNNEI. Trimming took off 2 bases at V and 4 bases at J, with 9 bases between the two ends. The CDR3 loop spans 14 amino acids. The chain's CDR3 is CASSEPGLNQPQHF. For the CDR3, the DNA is TGTGCCAGCAGTGAACCGGGCCTAAATCAGCCCCAGCATTTT.

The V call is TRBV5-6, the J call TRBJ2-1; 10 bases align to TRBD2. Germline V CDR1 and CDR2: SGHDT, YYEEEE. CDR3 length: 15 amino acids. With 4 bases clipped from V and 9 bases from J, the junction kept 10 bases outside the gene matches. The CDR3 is CASSHGLADGVEQFF. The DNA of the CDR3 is TGTGCCAGCAGCCACGGACTAGCGGATGGGGTTGAGCAGTTCTTC.

CDR3 in amino acids: CASGNGGLIYF. CDR3 bases: TGTGCCAGCGGGAACGGGGGACTAATTTACTTC. The chain recombines TRBV7-3 with TRBJ2-5; 7 nucleotides match TRBD2. CDR1 and CDR2 (germline): SGHTA, FQGTGA. CDR3 length equals 11 residues. J lost 14 bases, V lost 8 bases, and 11 bases had no gene match.

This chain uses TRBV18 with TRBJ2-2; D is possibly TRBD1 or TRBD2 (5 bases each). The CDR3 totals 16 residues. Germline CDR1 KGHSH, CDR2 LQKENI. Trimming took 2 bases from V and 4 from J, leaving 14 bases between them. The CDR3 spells CASSPYAGGSTGELFF. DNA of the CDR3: TGTGCCAGCTCACCATATGCTGGGGGTAGCACCGGGGAGCTGTTTTTT.

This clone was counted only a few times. CDR3 protein: CASSPRDEETQYF. The CDR3 DNA follows: TGTGCCAGCAGCCCGCGGGACGAAGAGACCCAGTACTTC. J is TRBJ2-5 and V is TRBV7-9; a possible D gene is TRBD2 (6 bases). Trimming stripped 5 bases from V and 3 bases from J, with 10 bases between. Per the germline V gene, CDR1 is SEHNR and CDR2 is FQNEAQ (reference sequence). The CDR3 totals 13 residues.

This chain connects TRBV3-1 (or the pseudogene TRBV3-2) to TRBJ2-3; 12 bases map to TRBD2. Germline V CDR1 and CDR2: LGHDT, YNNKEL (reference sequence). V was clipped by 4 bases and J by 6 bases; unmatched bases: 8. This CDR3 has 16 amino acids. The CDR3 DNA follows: TGTGCCAGCAGCCGTACAACTAGCGGGGGGTCGGATACGCAGTATTTT. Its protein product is CASSRTTSGGSDTQYF.

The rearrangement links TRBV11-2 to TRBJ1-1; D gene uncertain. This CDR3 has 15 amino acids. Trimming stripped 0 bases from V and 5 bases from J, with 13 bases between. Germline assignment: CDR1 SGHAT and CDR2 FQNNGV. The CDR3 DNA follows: TGTGCCAGCAGCTTAGATGTCTTAGGGCGGACTGAAGCTTTCTTT. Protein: CASSLDVLGRTEAFF.

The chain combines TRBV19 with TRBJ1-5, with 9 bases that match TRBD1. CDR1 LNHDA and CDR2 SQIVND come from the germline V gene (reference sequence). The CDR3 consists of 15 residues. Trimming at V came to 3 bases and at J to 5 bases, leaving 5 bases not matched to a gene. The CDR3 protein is CASSIWTGEDQPQHF. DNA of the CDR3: TGTGCCAGTAGTATCTGGACAGGGGAGGATCAGCCCCAGCATTTT.

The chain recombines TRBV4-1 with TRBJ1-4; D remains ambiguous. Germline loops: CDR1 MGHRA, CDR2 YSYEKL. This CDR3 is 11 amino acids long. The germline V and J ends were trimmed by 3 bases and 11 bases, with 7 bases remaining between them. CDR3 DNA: TGCGCCAGCAGCCAGAGAGAGAAACTGTTTTTT. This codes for CASSQREKLFF.

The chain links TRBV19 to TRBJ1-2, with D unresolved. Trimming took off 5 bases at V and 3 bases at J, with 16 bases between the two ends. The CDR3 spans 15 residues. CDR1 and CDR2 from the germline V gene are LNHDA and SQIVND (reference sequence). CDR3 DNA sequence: TGTGCCAGTAGTCTAAGTGGCTGGTCTGACTATGGCTACACCTTC. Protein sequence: CASSLSGWSDYGYTF.